The rows below give T cell receptor beta chains drawn from one sample of a study of blood T cell repertoires in COVID-19. Sequencing used immunoSEQ multiplex PCR; TCRdb keeps in-frame clones, though not all of them. In the table there are some 200,000 clones, 88% of which are singletons. Sequences were obtained from peripheral blood. These receptors were collected from a man aged 35-49 years with active or convalescent COVID-19. CDR3s include the opening cysteine and the closing phenylalanine or tryptophan.

cdr3_aa: CASSLEQETATNEKLFF
v_call: TRBV7-2
cdr3_length: 17

cdr3_aa: CASRGGSSGNTIYF
v_call: TRBV28
cdr3_length: 14

cdr3_aa: CASSLVSGTYQYQETQYF
v_call: TRBV5-4
cdr3_length: 18

cdr3_aa: CASSSTGGYGYTF
v_call: TRBV5-4
cdr3_length: 13

cdr3_aa: CASSQDRFNTEAFF
v_call: TRBV3-1/TRBV3-2
cdr3_length: 14

cdr3_aa: CASSDNMNTEAFF
v_call: TRBV2
cdr3_length: 13

cdr3_aa: CASGRTGGAGTGELFF
v_call: TRBV19
cdr3_length: 16

cdr3_aa: CASSIRTGTGNTIYF
v_call: TRBV19
cdr3_length: 15

cdr3_aa: CASSFGGSLYSNQPQHF
v_call: TRBV28
cdr3_length: 17

cdr3_aa: CATSDRSAPNNEQFF
v_call: TRBV24-1
cdr3_length: 15